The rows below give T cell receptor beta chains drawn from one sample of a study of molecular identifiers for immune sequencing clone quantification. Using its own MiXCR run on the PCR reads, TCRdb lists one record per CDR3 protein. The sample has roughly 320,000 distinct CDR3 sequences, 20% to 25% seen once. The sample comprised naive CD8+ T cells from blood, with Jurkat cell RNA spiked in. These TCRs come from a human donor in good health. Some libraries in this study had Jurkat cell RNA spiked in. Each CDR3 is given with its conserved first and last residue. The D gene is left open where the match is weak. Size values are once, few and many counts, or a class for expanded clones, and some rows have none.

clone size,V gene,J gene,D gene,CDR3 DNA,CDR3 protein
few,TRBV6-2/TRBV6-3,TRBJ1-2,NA,TGTGCCAGCAGTTACGGGCAGCGCTATGGCTACACCTTC,CASSYGQRYGYTF
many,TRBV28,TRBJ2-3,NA,TGTGCCAGCAGGCGCCGGGACCTCCAGGTAGATACGCAGTATTTT,CASRRRDLQVDTQYF
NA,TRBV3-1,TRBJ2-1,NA,TGTGCCAGCAGCCTCCATGACTATCCTCCAGGGAATGAGCAGTTCTTC,CASSLHDYPPGNEQFF
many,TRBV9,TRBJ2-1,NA,TGTGCCAGCAGCGACGAGTACAATGAGCAGTTCTTC,CASSDEYNEQFF
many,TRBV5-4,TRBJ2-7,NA,TGTGCCAGCAGCTTGGTCGGCGGAACTCCCTACGAGCAGTACTTC,CASSLVGGTPYEQYF
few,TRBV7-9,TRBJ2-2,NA,TGTGCCAGCAGCCTGATGGCGGGAAACACCGGGGAGCTGTTTTTT,CASSLMAGNTGELFF
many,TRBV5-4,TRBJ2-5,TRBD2,TGTGCCAGCAGCTTGGCCCCCGGACTAGCGTCGGATACCCAGTACTTC,CASSLAPGLASDTQYF
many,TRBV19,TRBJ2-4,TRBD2,TGTGCCAGTAGTATAGGGACTAGATCCCAAAACATTCAGTACTTC,CASSIGTRSQNIQYF
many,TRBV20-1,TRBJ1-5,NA,TGCAGTGCGGGGGTGGATCAGCCCCAGCATTTT,CSAGVDQPQHF
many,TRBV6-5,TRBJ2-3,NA,TGTGCCAGCAGTTACTCTCCGGGCGTGACAGATACGCAGTATTTT,CASSYSPGVTDTQYF
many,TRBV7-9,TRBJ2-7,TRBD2,TGTGCCAGCAGCCTGGCCGATAAGCGGGAGAATTGGTACGAGCAGTACTTC,CASSLADKRENWYEQYF
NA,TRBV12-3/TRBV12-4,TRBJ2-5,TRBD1,TGTGCCAGCAGTACTAGGACAGGCCAAGAGACCCAGTACTTC,CASSTRTGQETQYF
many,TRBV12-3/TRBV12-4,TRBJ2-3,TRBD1,TGTGCCAGCAGTTTGTACAGGGGATACGATACGCAGTATTTT,CASSLYRGYDTQYF
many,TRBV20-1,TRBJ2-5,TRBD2,TGCAGTGCTAGAGATTTTCGACTAGCGGGGTACCAAGAGACCCAGTACTTC,CSARDFRLAGYQETQYF
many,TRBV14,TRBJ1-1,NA,TGTGCCAGCAGCCAGATCCCGAACACTGAAGCTTTCTTT,CASSQIPNTEAFF
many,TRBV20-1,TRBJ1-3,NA,TGCAGTGCTAGAGATCGCCATCCGACGTCTGGAAACACCATATATTTT,CSARDRHPTSGNTIYF
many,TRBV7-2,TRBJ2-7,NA,TGTGCCAGCAGTCCGGGGGCTCTCAGCTCCTACGAGCAGTACTTC,CASSPGALSSYEQYF
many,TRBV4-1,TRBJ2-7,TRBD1,TGCGCCAGCAGCCAGGCCGGACAGGGAGGCTCCTACGAGCAGTACTTC,CASSQAGQGGSYEQYF
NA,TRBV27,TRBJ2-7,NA,TGTGCCAGCAGCCCGCGGTCAGGTACCTACGAGCAGTACTTC,CASSPRSGTYEQYF
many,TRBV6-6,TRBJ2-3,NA,TGTGCCAGCAGCTTAGAGATAAAACCTAGCACAGATACGCAGTATTTT,CASSLEIKPSTDTQYF
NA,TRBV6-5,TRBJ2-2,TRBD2,TGTGCCAGCAGTTATAGCGGGAGGGACACCGGGGAGCTGTTTTTT,CASSYSGRDTGELFF